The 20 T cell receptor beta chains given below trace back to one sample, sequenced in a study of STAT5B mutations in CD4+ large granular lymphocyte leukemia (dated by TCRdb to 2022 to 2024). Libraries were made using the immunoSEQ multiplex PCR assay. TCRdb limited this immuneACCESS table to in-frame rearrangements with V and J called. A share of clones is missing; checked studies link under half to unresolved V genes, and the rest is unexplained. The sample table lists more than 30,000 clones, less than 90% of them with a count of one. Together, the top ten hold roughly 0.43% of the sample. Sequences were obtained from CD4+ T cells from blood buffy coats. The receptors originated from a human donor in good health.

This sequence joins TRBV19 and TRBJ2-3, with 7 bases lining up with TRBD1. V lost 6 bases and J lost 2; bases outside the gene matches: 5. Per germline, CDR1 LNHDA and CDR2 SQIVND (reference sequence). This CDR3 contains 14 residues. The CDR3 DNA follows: TGTGCCAGTAGGAACAGGGGATCCACAGATACGCAGTATTTT. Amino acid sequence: CASRNRGSTDTQYF.

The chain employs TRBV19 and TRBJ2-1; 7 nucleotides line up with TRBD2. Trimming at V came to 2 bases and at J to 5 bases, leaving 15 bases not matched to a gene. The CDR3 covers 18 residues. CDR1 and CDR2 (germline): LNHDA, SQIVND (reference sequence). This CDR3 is CASSISGGLAGVDNEQFF. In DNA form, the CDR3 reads TGTGCCAGTAGTATATCCGGCGGTCTCGCGGGAGTAGACAATGAGCAGTTCTTC.

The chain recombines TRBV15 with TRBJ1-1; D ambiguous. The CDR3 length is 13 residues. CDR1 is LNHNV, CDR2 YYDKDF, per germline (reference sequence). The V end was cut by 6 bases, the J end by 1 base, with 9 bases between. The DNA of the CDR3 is TGTGCCACCAGGGCCGGGAGGAACACTGAAGCTTTCTTT. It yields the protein CATRAGRNTEAFF.

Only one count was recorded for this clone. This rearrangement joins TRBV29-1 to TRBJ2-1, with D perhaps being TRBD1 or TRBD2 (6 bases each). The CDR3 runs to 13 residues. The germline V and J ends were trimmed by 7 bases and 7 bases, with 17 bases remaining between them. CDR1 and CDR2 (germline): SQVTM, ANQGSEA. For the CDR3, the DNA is TGCAGCGCTGGTGGGGGGCCCCAGAATGAGCAGTTCTTC. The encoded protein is CSAGGGPQNEQFF.

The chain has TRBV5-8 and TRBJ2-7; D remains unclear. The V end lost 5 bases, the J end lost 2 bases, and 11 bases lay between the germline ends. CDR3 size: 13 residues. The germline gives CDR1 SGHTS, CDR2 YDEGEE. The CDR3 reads CASRDQRPYEQYF. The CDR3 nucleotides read TGTGCCAGCAGGGACCAGAGACCCTACGAGCAGTACTTC.

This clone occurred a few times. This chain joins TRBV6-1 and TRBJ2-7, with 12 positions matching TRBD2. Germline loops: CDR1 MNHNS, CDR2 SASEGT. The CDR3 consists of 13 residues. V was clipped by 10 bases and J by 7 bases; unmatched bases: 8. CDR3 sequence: CATRTSGKREQYF. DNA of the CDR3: TGTGCCACCCGGACTAGCGGGAAAAGGGAGCAGTACTTC.

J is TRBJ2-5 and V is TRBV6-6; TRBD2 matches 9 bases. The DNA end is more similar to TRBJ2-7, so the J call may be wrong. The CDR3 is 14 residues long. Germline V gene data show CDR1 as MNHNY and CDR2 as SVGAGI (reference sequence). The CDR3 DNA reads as TGTGCCAGCGGCCGACTAGCGGCCTCCTACGAGCAGTACTTC. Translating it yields CASGRLAASYEQYF.

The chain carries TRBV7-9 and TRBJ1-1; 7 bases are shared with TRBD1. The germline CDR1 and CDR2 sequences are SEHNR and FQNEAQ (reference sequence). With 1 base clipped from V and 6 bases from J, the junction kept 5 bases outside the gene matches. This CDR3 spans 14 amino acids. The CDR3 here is CASSLDEGAAEAFF. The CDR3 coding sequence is TGTGCCAGCAGCTTAGACGAGGGGGCAGCTGAAGCTTTCTTT. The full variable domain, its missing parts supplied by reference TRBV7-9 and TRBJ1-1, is DTGVSQNPRHKITKRGQNVTFRCDPISEHNRLYWYRQTLGQGPEFLTYFQNEAQLEKSRLLSDRFSAERPKGSFSTLEIQRTEQGDSAMYLCASSLDEGAAEAFFGQGTRLTVV.

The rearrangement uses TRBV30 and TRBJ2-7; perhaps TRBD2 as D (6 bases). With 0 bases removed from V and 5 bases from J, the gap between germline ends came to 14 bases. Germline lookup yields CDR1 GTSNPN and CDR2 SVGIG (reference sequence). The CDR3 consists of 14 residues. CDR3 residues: CAWSVPGRSNEQYF. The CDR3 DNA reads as TGTGCCTGGAGTGTACCGGGGAGGAGCAACGAGCAGTACTTC.

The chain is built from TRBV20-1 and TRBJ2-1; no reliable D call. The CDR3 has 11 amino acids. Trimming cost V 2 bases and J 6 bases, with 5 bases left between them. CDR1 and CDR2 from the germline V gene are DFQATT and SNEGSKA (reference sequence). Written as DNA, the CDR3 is TGCAGTGCTAGAAGTCGCAATGAGCAGTTCTTC. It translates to CSARSRNEQFF.

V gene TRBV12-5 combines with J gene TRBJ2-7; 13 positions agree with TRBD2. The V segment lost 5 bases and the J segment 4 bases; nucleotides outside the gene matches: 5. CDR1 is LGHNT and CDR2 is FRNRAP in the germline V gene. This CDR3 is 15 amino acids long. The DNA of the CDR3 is TGTGCTAGTGGTCTAACTAGCGGGAGGGTTTACGAGCAGTACTTC. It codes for CASGLTSGRVYEQYF.

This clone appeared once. CDR3 amino acids: CASDPGQGNSGANVLTF. The CDR3 nucleotides are TGTGCCAGCGATCCGGGACAGGGGAACTCTGGGGCCAACGTCCTGACTTTC. This chain uses TRBV5-6 with TRBJ2-6, with 10 positions matching TRBD1. Germline-derived CDR1 and CDR2 are SGHDT and YYEEEE. The V and J ends lost 7 bases and 0 bases, in that order; junction bases with no gene match: 7. This CDR3 is built from 17 residues.

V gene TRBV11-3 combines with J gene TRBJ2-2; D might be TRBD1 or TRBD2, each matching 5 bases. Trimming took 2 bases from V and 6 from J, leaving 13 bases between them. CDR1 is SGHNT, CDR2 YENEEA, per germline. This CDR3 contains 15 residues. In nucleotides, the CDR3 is TGTGCCAGCAGCTTATCTGGGGGTCGGGCCGGGGAGCTGTTTTTT. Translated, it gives CASSLSGGRAGELFF. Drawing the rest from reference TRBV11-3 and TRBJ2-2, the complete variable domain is EAGVVQSPRYKIIEKKQPVAFWCNPISGHNTLYWYLQNLGQGPELLIRYENEEAVDDSQLPKDRFSAERLKGVDSTLKIQPAELGDSAVYLCASSLSGGRAGELFFGEGSRLTVL.

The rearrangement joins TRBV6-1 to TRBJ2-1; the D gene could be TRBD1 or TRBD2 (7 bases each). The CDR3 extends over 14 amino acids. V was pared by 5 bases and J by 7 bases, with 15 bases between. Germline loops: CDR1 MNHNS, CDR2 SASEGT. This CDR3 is CASSSGGLRNEQFF. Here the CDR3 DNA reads TGTGCCAGCAGTTCAGGGGGACTAAGAAATGAGCAGTTCTTC.

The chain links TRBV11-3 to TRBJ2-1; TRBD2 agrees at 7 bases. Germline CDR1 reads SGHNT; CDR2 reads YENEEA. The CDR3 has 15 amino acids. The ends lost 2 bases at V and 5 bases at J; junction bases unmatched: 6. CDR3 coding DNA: TGTGCCAGCAGCTTACTAGCGGCCAGTAACAATGAGCAGTTCTTC. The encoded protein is CASSLLAASNNEQFF.

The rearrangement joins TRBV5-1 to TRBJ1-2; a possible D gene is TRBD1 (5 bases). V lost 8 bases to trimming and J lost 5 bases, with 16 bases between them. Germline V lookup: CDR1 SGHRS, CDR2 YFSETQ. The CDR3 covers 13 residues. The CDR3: CASRGQGSYGYTF. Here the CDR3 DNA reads TGCGCCAGTAGGGGTCAGGGAAGTTATGGCTACACCTTC.

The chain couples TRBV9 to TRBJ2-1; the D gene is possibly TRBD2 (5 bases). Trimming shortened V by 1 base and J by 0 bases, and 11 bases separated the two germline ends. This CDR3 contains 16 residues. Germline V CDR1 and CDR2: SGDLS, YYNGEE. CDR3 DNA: TGTGCCAGCAGCGTACCCTTGGGGAGCTCCTACAATGAGCAGTTCTTC. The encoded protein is CASSVPLGSSYNEQFF.

The CDR3 DNA is TGTGCCAGCAGTGAGGGACTAGCGGGTTTCACAGATACGCAGTATTTT. This gives the protein CASSEGLAGFTDTQYF. This chain connects TRBV6-1 to TRBJ2-3; 12 nucleotides line up with TRBD2. The junction had 3 bases not matched to a gene; V was cut back by 3 bases and J by 2 bases. The CDR3 has 16 residues. CDR1 MNHNS and CDR2 SASEGT come from the germline V gene.

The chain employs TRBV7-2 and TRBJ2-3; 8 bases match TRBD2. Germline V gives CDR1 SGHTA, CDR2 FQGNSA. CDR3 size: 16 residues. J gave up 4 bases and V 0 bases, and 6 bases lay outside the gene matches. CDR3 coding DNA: TGTGCCAGCAGCTTAGCGGGGGCGGGAGGATCAGATACGCAGTATTTT. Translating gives CASSLAGAGGSDTQYF.

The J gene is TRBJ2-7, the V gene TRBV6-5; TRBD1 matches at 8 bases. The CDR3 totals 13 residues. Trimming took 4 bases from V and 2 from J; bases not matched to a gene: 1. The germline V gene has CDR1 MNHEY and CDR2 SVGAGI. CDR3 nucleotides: TGTGCCAGCAGTTGGACAGGGCCCTACGAGCAGTACTTC. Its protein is CASSWTGPYEQYF.